The 16 T cell receptor beta chains below come from one sample, sequenced in a study of identical twins. TCRdb processed the 5' RACE reads anew with MiXCR; each CDR3 protein has one entry. The sample has some 900,000 distinct CDR3 sequences, roughly an eighth seen once. These data were also filed under a second study, of yellow fever vaccine responses in identical twins.

Sequencing was carried out using PBMCs. The origin of the receptors is a woman between 18 and 29 years old in good health.

This clonotype was seen at least ten times. The chain joins TRBV7-3 to TRBJ2-7; TRBD2 matches 11 bases. The trim removed 5 bases at V and 4 bases at J, leaving 4 bases unmatched. From germline, CDR1 is SGHTA and CDR2 FQGTGA. This CDR3 contains 14 residues. The CDR3 region has the DNA TGTGCCAGCAGCCCCATAGCGGGAGGGTACGAGCAGTACTTC. This encodes CASSPIAGGYEQYF.

Only a few counts were recorded for this clonotype. The V and J genes are TRBV5-4 and TRBJ2-3; 8 nucleotides align to TRBD2. Germline CDR1 reads SGHNT; CDR2 reads YYREEE (reference sequence). The CDR3 spans 14 residues. Trimming took 4 bases from V and 6 from J; bases not matched to a gene: 7. The CDR3 DNA reads TGTGCCAGCAGCGAACGGGGGGGCCGGGATACGCAGTATTTT. As protein: CASSERGGRDTQYF. Full variable domain (missing parts from reference TRBV5-4 and TRBJ2-3): ETGVTQSPTHLIKTRGQQVTLRCSSQSGHNTVSWYQQALGQGPQFIFQYYREEENGRGNFPPRFSGLQFPNYSSELNVNALELDDSALYLCASSERGGRDTQYFGPGTRLTVL.

There are a few counts of this clonotype. J is TRBJ2-5 and V is TRBV20-1; a weak D match, TRBD1 (6 bases). The V end lost 2 bases, the J end lost 3 bases, and 13 bases lay between the germline ends. CDR3 length: 14 residues. The germline V gene encodes CDR1 DFQATT and CDR2 SNEGSKA (reference sequence). This chain's CDR3 is CSARSSQGEETQYF. For the CDR3, the DNA is TGCAGTGCTAGATCTTCACAGGGAGAAGAGACCCAGTACTTC.

This clonotype was seen a handful of times. The chain carries TRBV2 and TRBJ2-2, with 8 bases lining up with TRBD2. The V and J ends lost 0 bases and 15 bases, in that order; junction bases with no gene match: 6. This CDR3 is built from 13 residues. Germline assignment: CDR1 SNHLY and CDR2 FYNNEI. CDR3 coding DNA: TGTGCCAGCAGTGAAGCGCTTGGCGGGGGGATGTTTTTT. This codes for CASSEALGGGMFF.

This rearrangement joins TRBV5-1 to TRBJ2-3; 10 bases align to TRBD2. Per the germline V gene, CDR1 is SGHRS and CDR2 is YFSETQ. The J segment lost 0 bases and the V segment lost 6 bases, leaving 4 bases of the junction unmatched. The length of the CDR3 is 15 residues. CDR3 region: CASTRAGGSTDTQYF. The CDR3 coding sequence is TGCGCCAGCACGCGAGCGGGAGGGAGCACAGATACGCAGTATTTT.

This sequence joins TRBV11-3 and TRBJ2-2, with D unclear. Trimming left V 4 bases short and J 4 bases short, with 10 bases between. The germline gives CDR1 SGHNT, CDR2 YENEEA. This CDR3 has 14 amino acids. The CDR3 coding sequence is TGTGCCAGCAGCTCTGGGTTGGGCACCGGGGAGCTGTTTTTT. Protein product: CASSSGLGTGELFF.

The chain carries TRBV10-3 and TRBJ2-1; TRBD2 matches 14 bases. The CDR3 consists of 16 residues. Germline V gene sequence: CDR1 ENHRY, CDR2 SYGVKD. Losses at the gene ends were 3 bases for V and 7 bases for J; bases not matched to a gene: 5. CDR3 sequence: CAISDPGLAGVNEQFF. CDR3 DNA: TGTGCCATCAGTGACCCGGGACTAGCGGGAGTTAATGAGCAGTTCTTC.

This clonotype has a handful of counts. This chain connects TRBV20-1 to TRBJ2-7; D remains ambiguous. The CDR3 runs to 13 residues. CDR1 DFQATT and CDR2 SNEGSKA come from the germline V gene (reference sequence). V lost 3 bases and J lost 6, with 15 bases in between. The CDR3 DNA reads as TGCAGTGCTAGTCAATCTCGAAACTCCGAGCAGTACGTC. It is translated as CSASQSRNSEQYV.

V gene TRBV12-3 or TRBV12-4 combines with J gene TRBJ2-3, with TRBD2 matching over 9 bases. Unmatched junction bases numbered 20, after V lost 5 bases and J lost 5 bases. This CDR3 comprises 19 residues. The CDR3 spells CASSQRSPKREASRDTQYF. CDR3 DNA sequence: TGTGCCAGCAGTCAACGATCCCCCAAGCGGGAGGCCTCCCGAGATACGCAGTATTTT.

This clonotype was recorded a few times. The V gene is TRBV12-3 or TRBV12-4, the J gene TRBJ1-4, with D uncertain. Trimming shortened V by 1 base and J by 3 bases, and 6 bases separated the two germline ends. The CDR3 covers 14 residues. This chain's CDR3 is CASSLVPANEKLFF. CDR3 nucleotides: TGTGCCAGCAGTTTAGTCCCAGCTAATGAAAAACTGTTTTTT.

The genes are TRBV10-3 and TRBJ1-2; D gene uncertain. The germline V gene encodes CDR1 ENHRY and CDR2 SYGVKD. CDR3 size: 13 residues. Trimming cost V 4 bases and J 7 bases, with 13 bases left between them. CDR3 in amino acids: CAISGGEGGGYTF. DNA for the CDR3: TGTGCCATCAGTGGGGGTGAGGGCGGTGGCTACACCTTC.

This chain connects TRBV4-1 to TRBJ2-1; possibly TRBD2 for D (6 bases). This CDR3 has 18 residues. The V end lost 0 bases, the J end lost 2 bases, and 17 bases lay between the germline ends. Germline CDR1 and CDR2: MGHRA and YSYEKL. CDR3 protein: CASSQDVTLARTYNEQFF. CDR3 DNA: TGCGCCAGCAGCCAAGATGTGACACTAGCTAGGACCTACAATGAGCAGTTCTTC.

There are many counts of this clonotype. The chain has TRBV29-1 and TRBJ1-1, with a weak D call TRBD1 (6 bases). Germline V gives CDR1 SQVTM, CDR2 ANQGSEA. V was cut by 6 bases and J by 4 bases, with 27 bases left in between. The CDR3 is 17 amino acids. Here the CDR3 reads CSVADYGLGGKSTEAFF. The CDR3 nucleotides read TGCAGCGTAGCGGATTATGGGCTAGGGGGGAAAAGCACTGAAGCTTTCTTT. The whole variable domain, remainder taken from reference TRBV29-1 and TRBJ1-1, is SAVISQKPSRDICQRGTSLTIQCQVDSQVTMMFWYRQQPGQSLTLIATANQGSEATYESGFVIDKFPISRPNLTFSTLTVSNMSPEDSSIYLCSVADYGLGGKSTEAFFGQGTRLTVV.

Written as DNA, the CDR3 is TGTGCCACCAGTGGAATCGGCGACACAGACCAATCCTACAATGAGCAGTTCTTC. Amino acid sequence: CATSGIGDTDQSYNEQFF. This chain uses TRBV24-1 with TRBJ2-1; no firm D call. CDR1 and CDR2 (germline): KGHDR, SFDVKD. The V end lost 5 bases, the J end lost 1 base, and 20 bases lay between the germline ends. The CDR3 loop spans 18 amino acids.

In this sample, this clonotype turned up a few times. The CDR3 DNA is TGTGCCAGCAGCCACGGGGATTTCCTAATGAACACTGAAGCTTTCTTT. Its translation is CASSHGDFLMNTEAFF. V is TRBV11-2 and J is TRBJ1-1; no definite D call. The CDR3 has 16 amino acids. CDR1 is SGHAT and CDR2 is FQNNGV in the germline V gene. Trimming shortened V by 5 bases and J by 0 bases, and 16 bases separated the two germline ends.

There are a few counts of this clonotype. The chain joins TRBV6-2 or TRBV6-3 to TRBJ2-7, with D uncertain. The CDR3 totals 12 residues. Germline CDR1 is MNHEY and CDR2 is SVGEGT. Trimming cost V 6 bases and J 4 bases, with 10 bases left between them. CDR3 sequence: CASSATAYEQYF. For the CDR3, the DNA is TGTGCCAGCAGCGCCACCGCGTACGAGCAGTACTTC.